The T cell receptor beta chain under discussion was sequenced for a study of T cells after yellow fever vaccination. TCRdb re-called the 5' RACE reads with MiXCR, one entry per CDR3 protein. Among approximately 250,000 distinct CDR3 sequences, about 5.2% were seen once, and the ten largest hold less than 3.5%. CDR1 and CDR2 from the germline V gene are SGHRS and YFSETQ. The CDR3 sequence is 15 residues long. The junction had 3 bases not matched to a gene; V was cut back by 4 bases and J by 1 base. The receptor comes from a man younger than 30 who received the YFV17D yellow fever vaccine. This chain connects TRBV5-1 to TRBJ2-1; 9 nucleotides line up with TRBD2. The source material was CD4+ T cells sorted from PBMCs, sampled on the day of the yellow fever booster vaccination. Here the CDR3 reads CASSQTSGSYNEQFF. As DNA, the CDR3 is TGCGCCAGCAGCCAGACTAGCGGATCCTACAATGAGCAGTTCTTC.